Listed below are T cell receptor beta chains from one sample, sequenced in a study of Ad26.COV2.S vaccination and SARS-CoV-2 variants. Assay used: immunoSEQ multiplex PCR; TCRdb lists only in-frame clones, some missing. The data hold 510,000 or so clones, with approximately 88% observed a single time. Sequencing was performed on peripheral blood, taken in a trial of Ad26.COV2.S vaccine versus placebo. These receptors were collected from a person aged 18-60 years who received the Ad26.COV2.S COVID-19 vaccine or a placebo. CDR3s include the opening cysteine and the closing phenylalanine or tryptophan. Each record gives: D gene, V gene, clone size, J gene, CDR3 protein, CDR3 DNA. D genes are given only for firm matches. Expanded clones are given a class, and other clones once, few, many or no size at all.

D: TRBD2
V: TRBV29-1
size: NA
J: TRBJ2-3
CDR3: CSVELAGGDTQYF
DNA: TGCAGCGTTGAACTTGCGGGAGGAGATACGCAGTATTTT

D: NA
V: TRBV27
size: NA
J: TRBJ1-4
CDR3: CASSFEGRPNEKLFF
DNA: TGTGCCAGCAGTTTTGAGGGACGGCCTAATGAAAAACTGTTTTTT

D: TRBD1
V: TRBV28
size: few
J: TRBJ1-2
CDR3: CASSLGDSVVYGYTF
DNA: TGTGCCAGCAGTTTAGGGGACAGCGTAGTGTATGGCTACACCTTC

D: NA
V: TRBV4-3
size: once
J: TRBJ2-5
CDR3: CASSQEVQALGGEETQYF
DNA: TGCGCCAGCAGCCAAGAAGTCCAAGCGTTGGGGGGCGAAGAGACCCAGTACTTC

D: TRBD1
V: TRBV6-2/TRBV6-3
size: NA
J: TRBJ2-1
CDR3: CASSDRGEQFF
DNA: TGTGCCAGCAGTGACAGGGGGGAGCAGTTCTTC

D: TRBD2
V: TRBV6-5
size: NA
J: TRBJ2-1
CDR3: CASRPLAGGEQFF
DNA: TGTGCCAGCAGACCACTAGCGGGAGGTGAGCAGTTCTTC

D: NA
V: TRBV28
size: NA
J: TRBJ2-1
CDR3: CASSPYVRYNEQFF
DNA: TGTGCCAGCAGTCCTTACGTTCGCTACAATGAGCAGTTCTTC

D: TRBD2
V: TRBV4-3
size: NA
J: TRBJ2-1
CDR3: CASSQRTSGSRGEQFF
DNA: TGCGCCAGCAGCCAGAGAACTAGCGGGAGTAGGGGGGAGCAGTTCTTC

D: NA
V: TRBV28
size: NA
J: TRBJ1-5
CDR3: CASISGGAVENSNQPQHF
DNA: TGTGCCAGCATCAGTGGAGGGGCGGTGGAGAATAGCAATCAGCCCCAGCATTTT

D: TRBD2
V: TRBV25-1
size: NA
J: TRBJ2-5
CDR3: CASSESPLAGVETQYF
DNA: TGTGCCAGCAGTGAATCCCCCTTAGCGGGCGTAGAGACCCAGTACTTC

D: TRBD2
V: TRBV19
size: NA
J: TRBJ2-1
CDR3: CASSIVTSGFSYNEQFF
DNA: TGTGCCAGTAGTATCGTAACTAGCGGGTTCTCCTACAATGAGCAGTTCTTC

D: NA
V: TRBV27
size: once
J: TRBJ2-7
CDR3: CASSLIAASSYEQYF
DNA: TGTGCCAGCAGTTTAATTGCCGCTAGCTCCTACGAGCAGTACTTC

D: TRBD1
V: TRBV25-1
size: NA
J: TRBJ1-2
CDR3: CASSGGQMYGYTF
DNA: TGTGCCAGCAGTGGGGGACAGATGTATGGCTACACCTTC

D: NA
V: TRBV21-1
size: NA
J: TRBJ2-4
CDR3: CATSGLAGCSKNIQYF
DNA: TGTGCCACCTCGGGACTAGCGGGATGCTCCAAAAACATTCAGTACTTC

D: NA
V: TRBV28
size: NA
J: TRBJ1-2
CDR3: CASTSWVNYGYTF
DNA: TGTGCCAGCACCTCCTGGGTGAACTATGGCTACACCTTC

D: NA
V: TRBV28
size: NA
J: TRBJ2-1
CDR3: CATLNNGGSYNEQFF
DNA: TGTGCCACCCTAAACAACGGGGGCTCCTACAATGAGCAGTTCTTC

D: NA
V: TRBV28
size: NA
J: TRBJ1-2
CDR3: CASSVNRVGGYTF
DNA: TGTGCCAGCAGTGTAAACAGGGTTGGGGGCTACACCTTC

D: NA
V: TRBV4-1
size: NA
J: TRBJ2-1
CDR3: CASSQDRAPYNEQFF
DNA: TGCGCCAGCAGCCAAGATCGGGCCCCCTACAATGAGCAGTTCTTC